This T cell receptor beta chain was sequenced in a study of T cells in tumors and immune-related adverse events (dated by TCRdb to the early 2020s). According to the study, the label for this sample's treatment or condition signals: nivolumab (PD-1 blockade) given before sampling. The DNeasy Blood and Tissue Kit was used to extract DNA from formalin-fixed paraffin-embedded specimens. The TCR beta locus was amplified and sequenced using the immunoSEQ assay, from which bulk TCR Vbeta CDR3 data were obtained. The source study handled its data this way. CDR3s were excluded if they were non-productive, were shorter than 7 amino acids, or did not start with C or end with F/W. Analysis was restricted to specimens with at least 1000 reads, and clonotypes were defined at the amino acid level. Clonality was calculated as 1 minus Pielou's evenness. Library sizes were equalized by abundance-weighted random subsampling with replacement, which was repeated 100 times so that 95% confidence intervals could be reported. The Morisita overlap index was used to quantify repertoire overlap, and the top 40 clones in each specimen were examined for overlap with the irAE. The table comes from immuneACCESS by way of TCRdb, which keeps in-frame sequences with V and J called. Part of the clones is missing from these tables; in studies checked, under half for an unresolved V gene and the rest for unknown reasons. From that table come the V and J calls and clone size; the DNA was used to work out D and trimming. In all, the sample holds around 5,000 clones, and 65% of those were seen once. The ten largest clones take up about 5.7% of the sample.

As concerns this clone: Its antigen is unknown. The record has no base qualities; no much larger clone is one base away.

The source is a female donor with metastatic renal cell carcinoma. Sequencing was performed on gut tissue, taken from a patient treated with anti-PD-1 therapy.

The CDR3 amino acid sequence is: CASSVGGGNEQFF. At the DNA level, the sequence is TGTGCCAGCAGTGTGGGAGGGGGGAATGAGCAGTTCTTC. The rearrangement combines TRBV2 with TRBJ2-1, with TRBD2 perhaps the D gene, on 7 matching bases. From the cysteine up to the phenylalanine, the CDR3 has a length of 13 residues. Only the CDR3 portion is preserved as DNA: 39 bases, with reading frame beginning at the first base. Between the V and J ends, shortened by 4 bases and 7 bases respectively, the junction contains 11 bases. The germline V gene specifies SNHLY as CDR1 and FYNNEI as CDR2.